The 22 T cell receptor beta chains presented below share a single source sample, sequenced in a study of blood T cells in healthy people across ages. Primers used in a second PCR of about 7 to 11 cycles were a sample-barcoded 5' primer and a J-beta primer mix. TCRdb processed the 5' RACE reads anew with MiXCR; each CDR3 protein has one entry. Here the sample spans a few hundred thousand distinct CDR3 sequences, about 49% being singletons. Material for sequencing was blood. The receptors originated from a man in his sixties in good health.

This chain connects TRBV7-9 to TRBJ2-5, with TRBD2 identical over 7 bases. Trimming cost V 5 bases and J 4 bases; bases outside gene matches: 10. Per the germline V gene, CDR1 is SEHNR and CDR2 is FQNEAQ (reference sequence). This CDR3 is built from 15 residues. This CDR3 reads CASSTAGVRGETQYF. In nucleotides, the CDR3 is TGTGCCAGCAGCACCGCGGGGGTAAGGGGAGAGACCCAGTACTTC.

This clonotype was detected once. The V gene is TRBV7-2, the J gene TRBJ2-4, with 9 bases fitting TRBD2. The closer fit of TRBJ2-7 to the DNA end suggests the J call may be wrong. CDR3 length: 14 amino acids. Germline V lookup: CDR1 SGHTA, CDR2 FQGNSA. CDR3 nucleotides: TGTGCCAGCAGCAATAGCGGGGGAGGCTACGAGCAGTACTTC. Encoded protein: CASSNSGGGYEQYF.

J is TRBJ2-5 and V is TRBV28; 13 bases align to TRBD2. The CDR3 extends over 15 amino acids. Germline CDR1 MDHEN, CDR2 SYDVKM. The J segment lost 4 bases and the V segment lost 6 bases, leaving 5 bases of the junction unmatched. The chain's CDR3 is CASRRLAGGGETQYF. DNA of the CDR3: TGTGCCAGCAGGAGACTAGCGGGAGGAGGAGAGACCCAGTACTTC.

The chain carries TRBV20-1 and TRBJ2-3; 7 nucleotides align to TRBD2. This CDR3 is built from 17 residues. Germline lookup yields CDR1 DFQATT and CDR2 SNEGSKA (reference sequence). V was pared by 6 bases and J by 1 base, with 16 bases of the junction left unmatched. CDR3 loop: CSAQRLVGGEGTDTQYF. The CDR3 DNA follows: TGCAGTGCCCAAAGGCTTGTGGGGGGGGAGGGCACAGATACGCAGTATTTT.

The table lists this clonotype with a few counts. The rearrangement uses TRBV20-1 and TRBJ2-5; unclear D gene. With the DNA end fitting TRBJ2-7 better, the J assignment may be wrong. The CDR3 loop spans 12 amino acids. Per germline, CDR1 DFQATT and CDR2 SNEGSKA (reference sequence). For the CDR3, the DNA is TGCAGTGCTAGAAAAACTGACTACGAGCAGTACTTC. Protein product: CSARKTDYEQYF.

This clonotype was observed once. This chain connects TRBV11-2 to TRBJ1-4, with no clear D. V was pared by 5 bases and J by 0 bases, with 10 bases between. The CDR3 sequence is 15 residues long. The V gene's germline CDR1 is SGHAT and CDR2 FQNNGV. CDR3 in DNA: TGTGCCAGCAGCGGCACCCCGCCAACTAATGAAAAACTGTTTTTT. Its protein product is CASSGTPPTNEKLFF.

The V call is TRBV2, the J call TRBJ2-5; a weak D match, TRBD1 (5 bases). Between the trimmed V and J ends, which lost 8 bases and 2 bases, there was a span of 12 bases. CDR3 length equals 13 residues. Germline lookup yields CDR1 SNHLY and CDR2 FYNNEI. The CDR3 region has the DNA TGTGCCAGCTTTGGCAGGGATCAAGAGACCCAGTACTTC. Translating gives CASFGRDQETQYF.

This chain connects TRBV14 to TRBJ2-3; possibly TRBD1 for D (6 bases). CDR3 length: 14 amino acids. The germline V gene has CDR1 SGHDN and CDR2 FVKESK. V lost 4 bases to trimming and J lost 5 bases, with 13 bases between them. The CDR3 DNA reads TGTGCCAGCAGCCGCACAGGGTTGGTAGATACGCAGTATTTT. The encoded protein is CASSRTGLVDTQYF.

The rearrangement joins TRBV7-8 to TRBJ1-2, with a tentative D call TRBD1 (5 bases). The germline V gene encodes CDR1 SGHVS and CDR2 FQNEAQ. The CDR3 has 15 amino acids. V was pared by 0 bases and J by 3 bases, with 11 bases between. As DNA, the CDR3 is TGTGCCAGCAGCTTAGCATCTCGGGGGGACTATGGCTACACCTTC. Protein product: CASSLASRGDYGYTF.

This chain joins TRBV6-1 and TRBJ1-2; D might be TRBD1 (5 bases). The germline V and J ends were trimmed by 4 bases and 4 bases, with 22 bases remaining between them. This CDR3 contains 17 residues. Germline CDR1 is MNHNS and CDR2 is SASEGT. The CDR3 DNA is TGTGCCAGCAGTGGACCGCCCGGGGCCCTTAAATCCTATGGCTACACCTTC. Residues: CASSGPPGALKSYGYTF.

This clonotype was counted a single time. The V and J genes are TRBV18 and TRBJ2-5; 7 bases align to TRBD2. V lost 2 bases, J lost 2 bases, and 5 bases stayed unmatched. CDR1 is KGHSH, CDR2 LQKENI, per germline. This CDR3 is 15 amino acids long. The CDR3 loop is CASSPSPSGQETQYF. The CDR3 nucleotides are TGTGCCAGCTCACCAAGCCCTAGCGGACAAGAGACCCAGTACTTC.

This clonotype was counted once. This chain joins TRBV15 and TRBJ2-3, with 11 bases matching TRBD2. This CDR3 contains 16 residues. V shed 3 bases, J shed 4 bases, and the junction held 6 bases outside the gene matches. Germline loops: CDR1 LNHNV, CDR2 YYDKDF (reference sequence). CDR3 protein: CATSSATSGSADTQYF. The CDR3, as DNA: TGTGCCACCAGCAGCGCTACTAGCGGGAGTGCAGATACGCAGTATTTT.

This clonotype was seen at least ten times. The J gene is TRBJ2-1, the V gene TRBV29-1, with D tentatively TRBD2 (5 bases). V was pared by 5 bases and J by 9 bases, with 14 bases between. Germline CDR1 reads SQVTM; CDR2 reads ANQGSEA. This CDR3 has 12 amino acids. The CDR3 DNA reads as TGCAGCGTTCGGGCCCATCGGGGTGAGCAGTTCTTC. The encoded protein is CSVRAHRGEQFF.

The V call is TRBV3-1, the J call TRBJ2-5; the D call may be TRBD1 or TRBD2 (7 bases each). The DNA end is more similar to TRBJ2-7, so the J call may be wrong. In germline, CDR1 is LGHDT, CDR2 YNNKEL (reference sequence). The CDR3 totals 15 residues. The CDR3: CASSRKRDRLYEQYF. The CDR3 DNA sequence: TGTGCCAGCAGTAGAAAGCGGGACAGACTCTACGAGCAGTACTTC.

This sequence joins TRBV18 and TRBJ1-5; D may be TRBD1 (6 bases). The CDR3 contains 15 residues. Trimming stripped 3 bases from V and 5 bases from J, with 14 bases between. Germline V CDR1 and CDR2: KGHSH, LQKENI. The CDR3 DNA is TGTGCCAGCTCACCGAGTCGGGACATTCATCAGCCCCAGCATTTT. Protein product: CASSPSRDIHQPQHF.

The J gene is TRBJ1-2, the V gene TRBV3-1, with no clear D. CDR1 is LGHDT and CDR2 is YNNKEL in the germline V gene (reference sequence). The CDR3 consists of 16 residues. Trimming stripped 0 bases from V and 3 bases from J, with 14 bases between. The CDR3 DNA follows: TGTGCCAGCAGCCAAGATTTCCGGGCGACGCACTATGGCTACACCTTC. Protein sequence: CASSQDFRATHYGYTF.

In the case of this clonotype: This may come from a read error, since a much larger clone is one base off. J is TRBJ2-5 and V is TRBV3-1; TRBD1 or TRBD2 may be the D gene (5 bases each). Germline CDR1 reads LGHDT; CDR2 reads YNNKEL (reference sequence). CDR3 length equals 11 residues. The ends were cut back, 4 bases at V and 11 bases at J, with 11 bases in the middle. The CDR3 bases are TGTGCCAGCAGCCGGGGGAATGAGCAGTACTTC. Protein product: CASSRGNEQYF.

The V and J genes are TRBV15 and TRBJ2-4; the D gene is possibly TRBD1 (5 bases). Germline CDR1 is LNHNV and CDR2 is YYDKDF (reference sequence). The CDR3 totals 15 residues. Trimming left V 2 bases short and J 4 bases short, with 12 bases between. The CDR3 DNA is TGTGCCACCAGCAGAACCTCTGACAGAAAAAACATTCAGTACTTC. This translates into CATSRTSDRKNIQYF.

About this clonotype itself: This may stem from a read error, because a much larger clone lies one nucleotide away. The rearrangement joins TRBV2 to TRBJ2-1; 13 bases map to TRBD2. Germline CDR1 and CDR2: SNHLY and FYNNEI. The CDR3 spans 15 residues. CDR3 sequence reads: CAGSESRTSGGEQFF. CDR3 nucleotides: TGTGCCGGCAGTGAATCGAGGACTAGCGGGGGTGAGCAGTTCTTC.

The sample holds a few counts of this clonotype. J is TRBJ2-7 and V is TRBV10-3; no definite D call. The CDR3 contains 11 residues. Trimming left V 10 bases short and J 3 bases short, with 10 bases between. The V gene's germline CDR1 is ENHRY and CDR2 SYGVKD. The CDR3 reads CATQTRYEQYF. DNA for the CDR3: TGTGCCACGCAAACCCGCTACGAGCAGTACTTC.

The chain employs TRBV7-9 and TRBJ2-2, with TRBD2 matching over 8 bases. With 5 bases clipped from V and 7 bases from J, the junction kept 12 bases outside the gene matches. The germline CDR1 and CDR2 sequences are SEHNR and FQNEAQ (reference sequence). The CDR3 length is 16 residues. CDR3 bases: TGTGCCAGCAGCCTTAGCGGGAACGGCGTCATCGGGGAGCTGTTTTTT. It codes for CASSLSGNGVIGELFF.

This clonotype was observed a few times. J is TRBJ1-5 and V is TRBV7-2, with 8 bases aligning to TRBD1. V was pared by 5 bases and J by 7 bases, with 10 bases of the junction left unmatched. Germline loops: CDR1 SGHTA, CDR2 FQGNSA. The CDR3 spans 15 residues. The CDR3 nucleotides read TGTGCCAGCAGCCCCCTGACAGGGGTAGGGCAGCCCCAGCATTTT. This translates into CASSPLTGVGQPQHF. Full variable domain (missing parts from reference TRBV7-2 and TRBJ1-5): GAGVSQSPSNKVTEKGKDVELRCDPISGHTALYWYRQSLGQGLEFLIYFQGNSAPDKSGLPSDRFSAERTGGSVSTLTIQRTQQEDSAVYLCASSPLTGVGQPQHFGDGTRLSIL.